This T cell receptor (beta chain) comes out of a study of shared clonotypes between healthy human individuals. The overall study: CD8 memory received one plate per donor, CD8 naive two, CD4 memory three and CD4 naive three.

The CDR3 has 13 residues. Trimming stripped 8 bases from V and 3 bases from J, with 14 bases between. CDR1 is MNHEY, CDR2 SVGAGI, per germline. Tens of thousands of T cell genomes (about 0.2 ug DNA) went into each sorted-subset replicate. Original handling: Without quality scores, immunoSEQ junctional reads could not be filtered like full-length reads. Some clones are missing from TCRdb's copy, which holds only in-frame ones; the method was immunoSEQ multiplex PCR. V, J and clone size are those of that table, while D and trimming were read from the DNA. The top ten clones hold 0.13% of a sample with some 2.1 million clones, over 85% of them seen once. Naive CD45RA+ and memory CD45RA-negative subsets were split from CD4+ cells. The sample holds one count of this clone.

The sequenced material came from naive CD4+ T cells sorted from blood. Subset defined: CD45RA+ positively selected. The chain links TRBV6-5 to TRBJ2-7; a weak D match, TRBD2 (6 bases). The sequence was collected from a man between 18 and 29 years old in good health. CDR3 in amino acids: CASGRTLGYEQYF. CDR3 DNA sequence: TGTGCCAGCGGGAGGACCCTAGGCTACGAGCAGTACTTC.